This passage covers 2 T cell receptor beta chains from one sample sequenced in a study of T cell responses to AZD1222 COVID-19 vaccine. Generated by immunoSEQ multiplex PCR, the TCRdb table keeps only in-frame clones and is missing some. Among around 63,000 clones listed, roughly 85% were seen once. This material consisted of peripheral blood, taken on day 0 of AZD1222 vaccination. These receptors were collected from an adult in good health.

The CDR3: CASSPSLTYEQYF. The CDR3 DNA follows: TGTGCCAGCAGCCCTAGTCTGACCTACGAGCAGTACTTC. The chain uses TRBV11-2 and TRBJ2-7, with D unclear. CDR1 is SGHAT and CDR2 is FQNNGV in the germline V gene. This CDR3 spans 13 amino acids. Deletions cut 5 bases from V and 2 bases from J, with 10 bases between.

The chain recombines TRBV5-1 with TRBJ1-1, with 7 nucleotides matching TRBD1. This CDR3 is built from 14 residues. V gave up 4 bases and J gave up 5 bases; unmatched junction bases: 8. CDR1 and CDR2 from the germline V gene are SGHRS and YFSETQ. The CDR3 DNA is TGCGCCAGCAGCCGAACGACAGGGACTACTGAAGCTTTCTTT. As protein: CASSRTTGTTEAFF.